The rows below give T cell receptor beta chains drawn from one sample of a study of post-analysis software for immune sequencing data. TCRdb ran MiXCR on the PCR reads and lists one entry per CDR3 protein. This sample has around 700,000 distinct CDR3 sequences, with 55% to 60% found just once. Sequenced material: blood. The origin of the receptors is a girl aged 2-15 years with multiple sclerosis. The CDR3 runs from the conserved cysteine through the conserved F or W. A D gene is named only where the DNA matches it firmly. A clone size is listed for some rows: how often the clone was seen (once, few, many), or a class if it is expanded.

>-|TRBJ2-5|TRBV20-1|-
CSARAPQETQYF
TGCAGTGCTAGAGCTCCACAAGAGACCCAGTACTTC
>-|TRBJ1-2|TRBV29-1|-
CSVGQMYGYTF
TGCAGCGTCGGACAGATGTATGGCTACACCTTC
>-|TRBJ2-1|TRBV20-1|-
CSARELASYNEQFF
TGCAGTGCTAGAGAACTAGCCTCCTACAATGAGCAGTTCTTC
>-|TRBJ2-1|TRBV9|-
CAGSVGDRLPNEQFF
TGTGCCGGCAGCGTAGGAGACAGGCTCCCTAATGAGCAGTTCTTC
>-|TRBJ2-4|TRBV6-5|-
CASSLDGLAKNIQYF
TGTGCCAGCAGTTTGGACGGTCTAGCCAAAAACATTCAGTACTTC
>TRBD1|TRBJ2-1|TRBV24-1|-
CATSDFEQGDYNEQFF
TGTGCCACCAGTGATTTCGAACAGGGGGACTACAATGAGCAGTTCTTC
>-|TRBJ2-3|TRBV12-3/TRBV12-4|few
CASSRAGPLNTDTQYF
TGTGCCAGCAGCCGCGCTGGGCCCCTAAACACAGATACGCAGTATTTT
>-|TRBJ2-1|TRBV7-2|few
CASSTTEGVPAYNEQFF
TGTGCCAGCAGCACCACCGAGGGCGTGCCTGCCTACAATGAGCAGTTCTTC
>-|TRBJ2-5|TRBV10-3|-
CAISERFQETQYF
TGTGCCATCAGTGAACGTTTCCAAGAGACCCAGTACTTC
>-|TRBJ2-2|TRBV12-3/TRBV12-4|-
CASIRGGELFF
TGTGCCAGCATCCGGGGAGGGGAGCTGTTTTTT
>-|TRBJ2-4|TRBV5-6|-
CASSSGPINIQYF
TGTGCCAGCAGCTCGGGCCCGATAAACATTCAGTACTTC
>-|TRBJ2-5|TRBV20-1|-
CSAAGEWGETQYF
TGCAGTGCCGCGGGTGAATGGGGAGAGACCCAGTACTTC
>TRBD1|TRBJ2-3|TRBV29-1|-
CSVSGTGEARTQYF
TGCAGCGTATCCGGGACAGGGGAAGCTCGGACGCAGTATTTT
>-|TRBJ2-3|TRBV5-8|-
CASSLPGAPNTQYF
TGTGCCAGCAGCTTGCCAGGAGCACCTAATACGCAGTATTTT
>TRBD1|TRBJ2-1|TRBV29-1|few
CSVPKSQGAMGEQFF
TGCAGCGTGCCAAAAAGCCAGGGGGCTATGGGTGAGCAGTTCTTC
>-|TRBJ2-3|TRBV7-3|-
CASSFTLTDTQYF
TGTGCCAGCAGCTTCACCCTCACAGATACGCAGTATTTT
>-|TRBJ1-1|TRBV7-2|-
CASSPRGGGTEAFF
TGTGCCAGCAGCCCGAGGGGGGGAGGGACTGAAGCTTTCTTT
>-|TRBJ2-3|TRBV11-2|few
CASSTRDTQYF
TGTGCCAGCAGCACCAGAGATACGCAGTATTTT
>-|TRBJ2-5|TRBV12-3/TRBV12-4|once
CASSSYYEETQYF
TGTGCCAGCAGTTCCTATTATGAGGAGACCCAGTACTTC
>-|TRBJ2-7|TRBV2|-
CASSAEGYEQYF
TGTGCCAGCAGTGCCGAGGGATACGAGCAGTACTTC
>-|TRBJ2-1|TRBV13|-
CASSFREARDEQFF
TGTGCCAGCAGCTTTCGGGAAGCGCGGGATGAACAGTTCTTC
>-|TRBJ1-2|TRBV5-6|-
CASSATGPGGDRYTF
TGTGCCAGCAGCGCAACGGGACCCGGGGGTGATCGCTACACCTTC
>-|TRBJ1-2|TRBV10-3|-
CAISVRPNYGHTF
TGTGCCATCAGTGTGCGCCCTAACTATGGCCACACCTTC
>TRBD2|TRBJ2-1|TRBV10-3|-
CASKIAGEQFF
TGTGCCTCGAAGATAGCGGGAGAGCAGTTCTTC
>TRBD1|TRBJ1-2|TRBV28|-
CASTYPGGGYTF
TGTGCCAGCACCTACCCAGGGGGAGGCTACACCTTC
>-|TRBJ2-5|TRBV5-1|-
CASSFRDAKETQYF
TGCGCCAGCAGCTTCCGGGACGCCAAAGAGACCCAGTACTTC
>TRBD2|TRBJ2-5|TRBV6-5|few
CASSYRDGRAATQYF
TGTGCCAGCAGTTACCGTGATGGGAGGGCGGCGACCCAGTACTTC
>-|TRBJ2-7|TRBV6-5|once
CASSYSAGPYEQYF
TGTGCCAGCAGTTACTCGGCAGGGCCCTACGAGCAGTACTTC
>-|TRBJ2-7|TRBV27|-
CASSFVQNSYEQYF
TGTGCCAGCAGTTTTGTACAGAACTCCTACGAGCAGTACTTC
>TRBD2|TRBJ2-1|TRBV11-2|-
CASRLAGLEGNEQFF
TGTGCCAGCAGGCTAGCGGGACTAGAGGGTAATGAGCAGTTCTTC
>TRBD1|TRBJ1-1|TRBV10-2|-
CASKGAVEAFF
TGCGCCAGCAAGGGGGCTGTTGAAGCTTTCTTT
>-|TRBJ1-2|TRBV5-1|-
CASSLTPQEGYTF
TGCGCCAGCAGCTTGACTCCGCAGGAAGGCTACACCTTC
>-|TRBJ2-1|TRBV28|few
CASRPTRVYNEQFF
TGTGCCAGCAGACCCACTAGGGTTTACAATGAGCAGTTCTTC
>TRBD2|TRBJ2-5|TRBV29-1|-
CSVGGKLAGGYNEQYF
TGCAGCGTTGGGGGAAAACTAGCGGGGGGGTACAATGAGCAGTACTTC
>TRBD2|TRBJ2-1|TRBV4-2|once
CASSQDWASGEVHNEQFF
TGTGCCAGCAGCCAAGATTGGGCTAGCGGGGAGGTCCACAATGAGCAGTTCTTC
>-|TRBJ2-3|TRBV20-1|once
CSARDPGGVRDTQYF
TGCAGTGCTAGAGATCCAGGGGGGGTAAGGGATACGCAGTATTTT
>-|TRBJ2-7|TRBV9|-
CASSVGSNILYEQYF
TGTGCCAGCAGCGTAGGCAGCAATATACTTTACGAGCAGTACTTC
>-|TRBJ1-2|TRBV24-1|once
CATSDTTGAYGYTF
TGTGCCACCAGTGATACGACAGGCGCCTATGGCTACACCTTC
>TRBD2|TRBJ2-1|TRBV10-3|few
CAISDLLAAYNEQFF
TGTGCCATCAGTGATTTACTAGCGGCCTACAATGAGCAGTTCTTC
>TRBD2|TRBJ2-1|TRBV6-2/TRBV6-3|-
CASSLLAGAFYNEQFF
TGTGCCAGCAGCCTACTAGCGGGGGCTTTCTACAATGAGCAGTTCTTC
>TRBD2|TRBJ2-5|TRBV12-3/TRBV12-4|-
CASSPSAGNQETQYF
TGTGCCAGCAGTCCCTCAGCGGGGAATCAAGAGACCCAGTACTTC
>-|TRBJ2-1|TRBV7-3|-
CASSKSGPSYNEQFF
TGTGCCAGCAGCAAGAGCGGGCCCTCCTACAATGAGCAGTTCTTC
>-|TRBJ1-2|TRBV20-1|-
CSAFALGTYGYTF
TGCAGTGCTTTTGCCCTGGGGACGTATGGCTACACCTTC
>-|TRBJ1-5|TRBV6-2/TRBV6-3|-
CASSYSPIRPQHF
TGTGCCAGCAGTTACTCCCCCATTCGGCCCCAGCATTTT
>TRBD2|TRBJ2-7|TRBV12-3/TRBV12-4|-
CASSNGLAGFYEQYF
TGTGCCAGCAGTAACGGACTAGCGGGCTTCTACGAGCAGTACTTC
>-|TRBJ2-3|TRBV6-4|-
CASSAGPRDTQYF
TGTGCCAGCAGTGCGGGACCTCGGGATACGCAGTATTTT
>-|TRBJ2-2|TRBV20-1|-
CSASSPRYGSGELFF
TGCAGTGCTAGTTCCCCCCGATACGGCAGCGGGGAGCTGTTTTTT
>-|TRBJ2-3|TRBV7-7|-
CASSLGTEASLTDTQYF
TGTGCCAGCAGCTTAGGGACCGAAGCGAGCTTGACAGATACGCAGTATTTT
>-|TRBJ1-1|TRBV21-1|-
CASTTRRDRGPPDAFF
TGTGCCAGCACCACACGTCGGGACAGGGGGCCTCCGGACGCTTTCTTT
>-|TRBJ2-5|TRBV20-1|once
CSARDLRGLTQYF
TGCAGTGCTAGAGATCTCCGGGGGCTGACCCAGTACTTC
>TRBD2|TRBJ2-1|TRBV10-3|-
CAIAQGLAGNEQFF
TGTGCCATCGCCCAGGGACTAGCGGGCAATGAGCAGTTCTTC